This T cell receptor (beta chain) was identified during a study of blood T cell repertoires in COVID-19. About the study: Samples of COVID-19 (acute and convalescent) were obtained from the United States, Italy and Spain. Nucleic acid was either cDNA or gDNA, and it came from T cells, B-cell-depleted T cells, or PBMCs.

The table came from immunoSEQ multiplex PCR; TCRdb's copy has only in-frame clones and leaves some out. The sample lists 25,000 to 35,000 clones, under 95% seen once, with around 2.2% in the top ten. Germline V lookup: CDR1 GTSNPN, CDR2 SVGIG (reference sequence). The CDR3 is 14 residues long. The trim removed 1 base at V and 6 bases at J, leaving 2 bases unmatched. The TCR originated in a man aged 45-60 years with active COVID-19. This chain links TRBV30 with TRBJ2-1; 11 positions match TRBD2. Sequencing was done on a sample of peripheral blood. The CDR3 loop reads CAWSDGTSGNEQFF. The CDR3 DNA is TGTGCCTGGAGTGATGGGACTAGCGGCAATGAGCAGTTCTTC.